Included here is one TCR beta chain sequence, with context. No antigen is known for it. The sample comes from a study of OX40 agonist ivuxolimab in advanced cancers. For the study at large: Ivuxolimab, which patients received intravenously every 2 weeks, was dosed at 0.01 to 10 mg/kg. Study outcomes and limitations: The mean number of expanded clones was higher in CD8+ T cells than in CD4+.

Assay: immunoSEQ multiplex PCR; the TCRdb copy retains only in-frame clones and omits some. Found here are fewer than 95,000 clones, almost 85% of them singletons; the top ten hold approximately 0.6%. Autoimmune disease history or systemic immunosuppression barred patients. Baseline was the first blood sampling point, followed by cycle 4 day 1 and cycle 7 day 1. CDR1 is MNHEY, CDR2 SVGAGI, per germline. The CDR3 spans 14 residues. V lost 2 bases and J 1 base, leaving 8 bases between the germline ends. This TCR was recovered from an adult with an advanced solid tumor such as melanoma, head and neck, liver or kidney cancer. This sample comprised CD4+ or CD8+ T cells sorted from blood, obtained in a trial of the OX40 agonist ivuxolimab. The chain joins TRBV6-5 to TRBJ2-5; D is possibly TRBD2 (5 bases). The CDR3 loop reads CASSYSGTQETQYF. CDR3 nucleotide sequence: TGTGCCAGCAGTTACAGCGGCACCCAAGAGACCCAGTACTTC.